This T cell receptor beta chain derives from a study of spatial heterogeneity in lung cancer. TCRdb reanalysed the 5' RACE reads using MiXCR and keeps one entry per CDR3 protein. The sample holds roughly 45,000 distinct CDR3 sequences; about 23% are singletons and the top ten take roughly 7.2%. Regarding time point: blood at routine non-recurrence follow-up after resection. This clonotype turned up a few times. The sequence derives from a female donor with early-stage non-small cell lung cancer. The source was PBMCs, collected at follow-up.

The CDR3 here is CASSLSGRAGEQYF. The CDR3 DNA is TGTGCCAGCAGCTTGAGCGGGAGGGCTGGCGAGCAGTACTTC. The V call is TRBV7-2, the J call TRBJ2-7; TRBD2 aligns across 10 bases. CDR3 length equals 14 residues. V gave up 3 bases and J gave up 6 bases; unmatched junction bases: 5. Per the germline V gene, CDR1 is SGHTA and CDR2 is FQGNSA.